These 24 T cell receptor beta chains were all obtained from the same sample, sequenced in a study of cytomegalovirus exposure and HLA in healthy donors. The PCR contained 60 Vbeta and 13 Jbeta primers. The repertoire was sequenced with immunoSEQ multiplex PCR; TCRdb's copy has only in-frame clones and lacks some. The sample has 150,000 to 250,000 clones, about four fifths seen once. Sequenced: PBMCs. The receptors were gathered from a girl aged 10-17 years in good health and CMV-seropositive.

The chain links TRBV10-3 to TRBJ2-3; the D gene is possibly TRBD2 (6 bases). V lost 7 bases and J 4 bases, leaving 15 bases between the germline ends. Germline V gives CDR1 ENHRY, CDR2 SYGVKD. The CDR3 is made up of 14 amino acids. The CDR3, as DNA: TGTGCCATCAAGGCTAGCGACGGCGCAGATACGCAGTATTTT. Amino acids: CAIKASDGADTQYF.

The chain joins TRBV25-1 to TRBJ2-5, with 9 nucleotides matching TRBD1. J lost 3 bases, V lost 7 bases, and 9 bases had no gene match. The V gene's germline CDR1 is MGHDK and CDR2 SYGVNS. This CDR3 comprises 15 residues. The CDR3 is CASIVSGQGKETQYF. The CDR3 DNA reads as TGTGCCAGCATCGTTTCTGGACAGGGGAAAGAGACCCAGTACTTC.

The sample holds a few counts of this clone. V gene TRBV19 combines with J gene TRBJ2-3; TRBD1 matches at 7 bases. Germline assignment: CDR1 LNHDA and CDR2 SQIVND (reference sequence). This CDR3 has 15 amino acids. V shed 9 bases and J 3 bases; nucleotides not matched to a gene: 12. CDR3 residues: CASGADRDRTDTQYF. The CDR3 coding sequence is TGTGCCAGCGGAGCCGACAGGGATCGAACAGATACGCAGTATTTT.

This chain uses TRBV10-1 with TRBJ2-2; the match to TRBD1 covers 11 bases. Trimming at V came to 7 bases and at J to 3 bases, leaving 13 bases not matched to a gene. There are 18 residues in the CDR3. Germline lookup yields CDR1 WNHNN and CDR2 SYGVQD (reference sequence). CDR3 sequence (DNA): TGCGCCAGCATTAACGGCCCCAGGACAGGGGGCGACACCGGGGAGCTGTTTTTT. It is translated as CASINGPRTGGDTGELFF.

CDR3 DNA sequence: TGTGCCAGCAGTGACGGTCCTGAAAAACTGTTTTTT. Translating it yields CASSDGPEKLFF. The gene calls are TRBV6-1 and TRBJ1-4; D gene ambiguous. The CDR3 is made up of 12 amino acids. Germline CDR1 MNHNS, CDR2 SASEGT. V was clipped by 3 bases and J by 7 bases, with 6 bases between them.

J is TRBJ1-3 and V is TRBV9; no definite D call. The V end lost 6 bases, the J end lost 0 bases, and 13 bases lay between the germline ends. CDR3 length: 15 amino acids. Per germline, CDR1 SGDLS and CDR2 YYNGEE. CDR3 nucleotide sequence: TGTGCCAGCAACAGCGGTCAGGTCTCTGGAAACACCATATATTTT. Its translation: CASNSGQVSGNTIYF.

The rearrangement links TRBV4-1 to TRBJ1-4; D gene ambiguous. The CDR3 extends over 15 amino acids. The germline V gene encodes CDR1 MGHRA and CDR2 YSYEKL. Trimming took 1 base from V and 3 from J, leaving 9 bases between them. For the CDR3, the DNA is TGCGCCAGCAGCCAAGTTGTATCGGCTAATGAAAAACTGTTTTTT. It codes for CASSQVVSANEKLFF.

The CDR3 is CASSVPSGVTSVGELFF. As DNA, the CDR3 is TGTGCCAGCAGCGTCCCTAGCGGGGTGACATCGGTAGGGGAGCTGTTTTTT. This chain links TRBV9 with TRBJ2-2; 9 positions agree with TRBD2. Germline loops: CDR1 SGDLS, CDR2 YYNGEE. The CDR3 is 17 residues long. Trimming at V came to 2 bases and at J to 8 bases, leaving 13 bases not matched to a gene.

CDR3 sequence (DNA): TGTGCCAGCAGTTTTAGGGGGCCTACTGAAGCTTTCTTT. This sequence encodes CASSFRGPTEAFF. The gene calls are TRBV27 and TRBJ1-1; 7 nucleotides match TRBD1. V lost 3 bases to trimming and J lost 5 bases; unmatched junction nucleotides: 3. Per the germline V gene, CDR1 is MNHEY and CDR2 is SMNVEV (reference sequence). The CDR3 is 13 residues long.

The chain carries TRBV4-2 and TRBJ2-7, with TRBD2 matching over 9 bases. The trim removed 6 bases at V and 2 bases at J, leaving 8 bases unmatched. Germline V gene sequence: CDR1 LGHNA, CDR2 YNFKEQ. The CDR3 covers 15 residues. The CDR3 bases are TGTGCCAGCAGTCCCAGAGAGCGGGGGGCCTACGAGCAGTACTTC. It is translated as CASSPRERGAYEQYF.

The V and J genes are TRBV19 and TRBJ2-4, with 7 positions matching TRBD2. This CDR3 contains 15 residues. V lost 5 bases and J lost 3; bases outside the gene matches: 7. Germline V gene lookup returns CDR1 LNHDA and CDR2 SQIVND (reference sequence). CDR3 in amino acids: CASSPQAGVKNIQYF. DNA of the CDR3: TGTGCCAGTAGTCCTCAGGCGGGGGTCAAAAACATTCAGTACTTC.

This rearrangement joins TRBV25-1 to TRBJ1-2, with unresolved D. CDR3 length: 12 residues. The germline V and J ends were trimmed by 7 bases and 3 bases, with 9 bases remaining between them. Germline CDR1 is MGHDK and CDR2 is SYGVNS. The DNA for the CDR3 is TGTGCCAGCACCTACGGGGACTATGGCTACACCTTC. The encoded protein is CASTYGDYGYTF.

The chain is built from TRBV15 and TRBJ1-4; 7 bases match TRBD1. Germline V gene sequence: CDR1 LNHNV, CDR2 YYDKDF (reference sequence). CDR3 length: 16 residues. Trimming cost V 3 bases and J 7 bases; bases outside gene matches: 11. This CDR3 is CATSRGGDSRTEKLFF. The DNA of the CDR3 is TGTGCCACCAGCAGGGGCGGGGACAGCCGAACTGAAAAACTGTTTTTT.

In its sample, this clone was seen a few times. V is TRBV29-1 and J is TRBJ2-6; no clear D. Germline CDR1 and CDR2: SQVTM and ANQGSEA. Trimming removed 3 bases at V and 4 bases at J, with 7 bases between. The CDR3 length is 13 residues. The chain's CDR3 is CSVDQAGANVLTF. CDR3 nucleotides: TGCAGCGTTGACCAGGCGGGGGCCAACGTCCTGACTTTC.

The J gene is TRBJ2-1, the V gene TRBV5-5; 13 bases map to TRBD2. CDR1 SGHKS and CDR2 YYEKEE come from the germline V gene (reference sequence). The V and J ends lost 4 bases and 5 bases, in that order; junction bases with no gene match: 12. The CDR3 is 18 residues long. The CDR3 loop reads CASSRTSGGPFLNNEQFF. As DNA, the CDR3 is TGTGCCAGCAGCCGGACTAGCGGGGGACCTTTTTTAAACAATGAGCAGTTCTTC.

V and J are TRBV6-5 and TRBJ2-7; tentative D call: TRBD1 (5 bases). From germline, CDR1 is MNHEY and CDR2 SVGAGI. Between the trimmed V and J ends, which lost 6 bases and 0 bases, there was a span of 12 bases. CDR3 length: 14 residues. DNA of the CDR3: TGTGCCAGCAGAAAGGGGTGGAGCTCCTACGAGCAGTACTTC. Its translation is CASRKGWSSYEQYF.

This chain links TRBV18 with TRBJ1-2, with D perhaps matching TRBD1 (5 bases). This CDR3 spans 14 amino acids. The V gene's germline CDR1 is KGHSH and CDR2 LQKENI. Trimming left V 10 bases short and J 5 bases short, with 20 bases between. The CDR3 coding sequence is TGTGCCACCAGACCCTCGGGCAGGGATTATGGCTACACCTTC. Its protein product is CATRPSGRDYGYTF.

The chain recombines TRBV18 with TRBJ2-7, with TRBD2 matching over 8 bases. Trimming at V came to 3 bases and at J to 3 bases, leaving 13 bases not matched to a gene. Germline assignment: CDR1 KGHSH and CDR2 LQKENI. CDR3 length: 17 residues. In nucleotides, the CDR3 is TGTGCCAGCTCACCGGCCACCGGGGGGGCCCTATTCTACGAGCAGTACTTC. This gives the protein CASSPATGGALFYEQYF.

The chain has TRBV6-6 and TRBJ1-2; no clear D. Germline lookup yields CDR1 MNHNY and CDR2 SVGAGI (reference sequence). The V and J ends lost 6 bases and 5 bases respectively, with 19 bases between them. This CDR3 is 15 amino acids long. CDR3 amino acids: CASSPPEGTGYGYTF. CDR3 bases: TGTGCCAGCAGCCCCCCGGAGGGAACGGGTTATGGCTACACCTTC.

This clone was seen only a few times. V usage is TRBV7-6 and J usage is TRBJ2-7; the match to TRBD1 covers 8 bases. The CDR3 runs 15 residues. J was trimmed by 2 bases and V by 3 bases; bases with no gene match: 6. The germline gives CDR1 SGHVS, CDR2 FNYEAQ. Here the CDR3 DNA reads TGTGCCAGCAGCTTCGGGGACAGGACTACCTACGAGCAGTACTTC. It codes for CASSFGDRTTYEQYF.

The genes are TRBV4-1 and TRBJ2-2; TRBD2 matches 11 bases. The V and J ends lost 4 bases and 3 bases, in that order; junction bases with no gene match: 13. CDR3 size: 19 residues. Germline assignment: CDR1 MGHRA and CDR2 YSYEKL. CDR3 sequence (DNA): TGCGCCAGCAGCCGCCGACAGACTAGCGGGGAAAGTTACACCGGGGAGCTGTTTTTT. Its protein product is CASSRRQTSGESYTGELFF.

This chain links TRBV27 with TRBJ2-3; 12 bases map to TRBD2. The length of the CDR3 is 16 residues. Germline CDR1 is MNHEY and CDR2 is SMNVEV (reference sequence). V shed 3 bases and J 2 bases; nucleotides not matched to a gene: 3. CDR3 amino acids: CASSFGLAGHTDTQYF. The DNA of the CDR3 is TGTGCCAGCAGTTTCGGACTAGCGGGGCACACAGATACGCAGTATTTT.

The chain uses TRBV30 and TRBJ2-7; 7 nucleotides line up with TRBD1. The CDR3 has 13 amino acids. The V and J ends lost 3 bases and 4 bases, in that order; junction bases with no gene match: 6. Germline V gives CDR1 GTSNPN, CDR2 SVGIG (reference sequence). The CDR3 protein is CAWRAGGSYEQYF. In DNA form, the CDR3 reads TGTGCCTGGAGGGCAGGGGGATCTTACGAGCAGTACTTC.

The J gene is TRBJ2-3, the V gene TRBV7-2; D not resolved. From germline, CDR1 is SGHTA and CDR2 FQGNSA. Trimming took off 5 bases at V and 8 bases at J, with 14 bases between the two ends. The CDR3 is 13 residues long. The CDR3, as DNA: TGTGCCAGCAGCCCCGCCGCCCTAGGTACGCAGTATTTT. Amino acids: CASSPAALGTQYF.